The next 5 T cell receptor beta chains were all read from a single sample in a study of T cell responses to AZD1222 COVID-19 vaccine. The repertoire was sequenced with immunoSEQ multiplex PCR; TCRdb's copy has only in-frame clones and lacks some. This sample has about 130,000 clones; 90% occur once, and the top ten carry under 2%. Sequences were derived from peripheral blood, sampled on day 0 of AZD1222 vaccination. Receptors were obtained from an adult in good health.

The V and J genes are TRBV3-1 (or the pseudogene TRBV3-2) and TRBJ2-1; D tentatively reads TRBD1 or TRBD2 (5 bases each). Germline assignment: CDR1 LGHDT and CDR2 YNNKEL (reference sequence). The V end was cut by 0 bases, the J end by 8 bases, with 17 bases between. The CDR3 sequence is 16 residues long. In DNA, the CDR3 is TGTGCCAGCAGCCAAGAGGGTAGCGACAACAGGCATGAGCAGTTCTTC. It is translated as CASSQEGSDNRHEQFF.

The chain combines TRBV7-8 with TRBJ2-3; TRBD2 matches at 16 bases. This CDR3 has 16 residues. J lost 7 bases, V lost 5 bases, and 6 bases had no gene match. Germline assignment: CDR1 SGHVS and CDR2 FQNEAQ. CDR3 in amino acids: CASSPQGLAGGYTQYF. The CDR3 DNA reads TGTGCCAGCAGCCCACAGGGACTAGCGGGGGGGTATACGCAGTATTTT. Using reference TRBV7-8 and TRBJ2-3 for the parts outside the CDR3, the full variable domain is GAGVSQSPRYKVAKRGQDVALRCDPISGHVSLFWYQQALGQGPEFLTYFQNEAQLDKSGLPSDRFFAERPEGSVSTLKIQRTQQEDSAVYLCASSPQGLAGGYTQYFGPGTRLTVL.

This clone has only one observation. The rearrangement joins TRBV6-4 to TRBJ2-5, with TRBD1 identical over 8 bases. This CDR3 comprises 15 residues. CDR1 and CDR2 (germline): MRHNA, SNTAGT. The V and J ends lost 4 bases and 3 bases, in that order; junction bases with no gene match: 7. The CDR3, as DNA: TGTGCCAGCAGTGGGGCGGGACAGGCTAAAGAGACCCAGTACTTC. It specifies CASSGAGQAKETQYF.

The chain employs TRBV3-1 (or the pseudogene TRBV3-2) and TRBJ1-3, with 9 bases identical to TRBD1. V dropped 6 bases and J dropped 2; count of bases not matched to a gene: 14. The CDR3 contains 18 residues. Per germline, CDR1 LGHDT and CDR2 YNNKEL (reference sequence). In DNA form, the CDR3 reads TGTGCCAGCAGTCGAACCCAAAACAGGGGGCTGGCTGGAAACACCATATATTTT. It encodes CASSRTQNRGLAGNTIYF.

The chain is built from TRBV4-1 and TRBJ2-4, with TRBD1 identical over 7 bases. Germline CDR1 MGHRA, CDR2 YSYEKL. V was clipped by 0 bases and J by 2 bases; unmatched bases: 4. The CDR3 spans 16 residues. The CDR3 loop reads CASSQETTGTKNIQYF. The DNA for the CDR3 is TGCGCCAGCAGCCAAGAGACGACAGGGACCAAAAACATTCAGTACTTC.